This T cell receptor (beta chain) appears in the sequencing data of a study of human T cells and chemical hapten exposure. V shed 6 bases and J 1 base; nucleotides not matched to a gene: 5. CDR1 LGHNT and CDR2 FRNRAP come from the germline V gene. This CDR3 region has 14 residues. Described time point: patch test 2, 6 weeks after DPC sensitization. As to treatment: therapeutic diphenylcyclopropenone sensitization with weekly scalp DPC. This clonotype was seen many times. Attachment of unique molecular identifiers to individual cDNA molecules was performed in the library. TCRdb redid the calling of the RACE reads with MiXCR, one entry per CDR3 protein. The sample holds 84,000 or so distinct CDR3 sequences, 9.5% to 13% seen once.

The sequences come from whole blood, collected in connection with sensitization to the hapten diphenylcyclopropenone (DPC). This chain joins TRBV12-5 and TRBJ2-5, with TRBD1 identical over 7 bases. The receptor was isolated from a woman younger than 45 with alopecia areata. Some clones in this sample may be carry-over from other donors' samples. The CDR3 protein is CASGRDSPQETQYF. CDR3 DNA: TGTGCTAGTGGGAGGGACAGCCCCCAAGAGACCCAGTACTTC. Looking up the rest from reference TRBV12-5 and TRBJ2-5 gives the full variable domain: DARVTQTPRHKVTEMGQEVTMRCQPILGHNTVFWYRQTMMQGLELLAYFRNRAPLDDSGMPKDRFSAEMPDATLATLKIQPSEPRDSAVYFCASGRDSPQETQYFGPGTRLLVL.